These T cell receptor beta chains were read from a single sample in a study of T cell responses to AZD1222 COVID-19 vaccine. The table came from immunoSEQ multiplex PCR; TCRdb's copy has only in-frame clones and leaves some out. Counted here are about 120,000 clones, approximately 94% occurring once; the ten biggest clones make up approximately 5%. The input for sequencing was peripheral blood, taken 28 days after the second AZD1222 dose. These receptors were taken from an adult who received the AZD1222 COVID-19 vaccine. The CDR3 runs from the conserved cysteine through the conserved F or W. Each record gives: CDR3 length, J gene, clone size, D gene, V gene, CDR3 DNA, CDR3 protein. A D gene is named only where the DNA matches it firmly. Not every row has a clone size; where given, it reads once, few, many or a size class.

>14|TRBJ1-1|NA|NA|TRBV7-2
TGTGCCAGCAGCTTAGTGCTCAGGGACACTGAAGCTTTCTTT
CASSLVLRDTEAFF
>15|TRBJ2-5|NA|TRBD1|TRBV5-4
TGTGCCAGCACCCGTGGTGGGGGACAGGGAGAGACCCAGTACTTC
CASTRGGGQGETQYF
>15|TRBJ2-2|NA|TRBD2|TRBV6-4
TGTGCCAGCAGCCCCGGACTAGCGTACACCGGGGAGCTGTTTTTT
CASSPGLAYTGELFF
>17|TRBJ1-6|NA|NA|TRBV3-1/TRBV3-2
TGTGCCAGCAGCCGACGCCAGAGCACAGGAGACAATTCACCCCTCCACTTT
CASSRRQSTGDNSPLHF
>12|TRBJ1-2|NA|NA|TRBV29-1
TGCAGCGTTGAGTCGCCGGGAGATGGCTACACCTTC
CSVESPGDGYTF
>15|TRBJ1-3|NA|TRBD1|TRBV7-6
TGTGCCAGCAGCCCGGACAGGGGCTATGGAAACACCATATATTTT
CASSPDRGYGNTIYF
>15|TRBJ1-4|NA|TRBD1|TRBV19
TGTGCCAGTAGTATTTTGACAGGGATTAATGAAAAACTGTTTTTT
CASSILTGINEKLFF
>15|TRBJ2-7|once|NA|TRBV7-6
TGTGCCAGCAGCTTATCGGGAAACAACGGGTTGGAGCAGTACTTC
CASSLSGNNGLEQYF
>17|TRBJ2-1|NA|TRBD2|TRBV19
TGTGCCAGTAGTCATTTGTCGCTAGCGGGGGGGTATCGTGAGCAGTTCTTC
CASSHLSLAGGYREQFF
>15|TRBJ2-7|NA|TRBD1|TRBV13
TGTGCCAGCAGCACCCGACAGGGTCGCTCCTACGAGCAGTACTTC
CASSTRQGRSYEQYF
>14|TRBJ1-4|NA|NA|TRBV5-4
TGTGCCAGCAGCTTGGGAATAACTAATGAAAAACTGTTTTTT
CASSLGITNEKLFF
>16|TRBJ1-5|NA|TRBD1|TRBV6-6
TGTGCCAGCAGTTACGGTCTAGGACAGGGCGATCAGCCCCAGCATTTT
CASSYGLGQGDQPQHF
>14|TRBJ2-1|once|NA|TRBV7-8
TGTGCCAGCAGCTTAGGGGGGTCTTCCCATGAGCAGTTCTTC
CASSLGGSSHEQFF
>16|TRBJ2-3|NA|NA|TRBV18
TGTGCCAGCTCACCACGGACGGAGATTAGCACAGATACGCAGTATTTT
CASSPRTEISTDTQYF
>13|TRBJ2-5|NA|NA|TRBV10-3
TGTGCCATCAGATCCGACGGCCAAGAGACCCAGTACTTC
CAIRSDGQETQYF
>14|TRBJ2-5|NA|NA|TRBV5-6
TGTGCCAGCAGCTTATGGCAGTACCAAGAGACCCAGTACTTC
CASSLWQYQETQYF
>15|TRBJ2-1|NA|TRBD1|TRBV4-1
TGCGCCAGCAGCCGGACCGGGACAGGGGTTAATGAGCAGTTCTTC
CASSRTGTGVNEQFF
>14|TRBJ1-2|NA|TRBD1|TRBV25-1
TGTGCCAGCAGTGCTGGACAGGGACACTATGGCTACACCTTC
CASSAGQGHYGYTF
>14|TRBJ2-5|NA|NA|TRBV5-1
TGCGCCAGCAGCTCGGGGGCAAACGAAGAGACCCAGTACTTC
CASSSGANEETQYF
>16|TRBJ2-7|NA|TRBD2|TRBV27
TGTGCCAGCAGTTTTGGCGGTCGAGGACTAGAAAACGAGCAGTACTTC
CASSFGGRGLENEQYF
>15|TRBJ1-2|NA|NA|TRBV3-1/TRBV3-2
TGTGCCAGCAGCCAAGAGCCCGGGAAGAGGGGGGGCTACACCTTC
CASSQEPGKRGGYTF
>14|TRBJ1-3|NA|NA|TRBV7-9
TGTGCCAGCAGCATCCAAGCCTCTGGAAACACCATATATTTT
CASSIQASGNTIYF
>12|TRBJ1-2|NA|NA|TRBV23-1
TGCGCCAGCCCGGAATGCCCGGGTGGCTACACCTTC
CASPECPGGYTF
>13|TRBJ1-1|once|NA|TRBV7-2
TGTGCCAGCAGCTTAGTTCTAGGCACTGAAGCTTTCTTT
CASSLVLGTEAFF
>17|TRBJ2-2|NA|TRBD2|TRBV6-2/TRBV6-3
TGTGCCAGCAGTTACAGGCTAGCGGGAATCCCCCCCGGGGAGCTGTTTTTT
CASSYRLAGIPPGELFF
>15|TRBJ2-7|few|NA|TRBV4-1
TGCGCCAGCAGCCAAGTTCAGGGACCTTCCTACGAGCAGTACTTC
CASSQVQGPSYEQYF
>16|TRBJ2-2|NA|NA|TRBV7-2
TGTGCCAGCAGCGTTAATGTCGGAGGGTGGGGCGGGGAGCTGTTTTTT
CASSVNVGGWGGELFF
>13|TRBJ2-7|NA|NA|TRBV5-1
TGCGCCAGCAGCTTGGCTTCCGGCGGCGAGCAGTACTTC
CASSLASGGEQYF
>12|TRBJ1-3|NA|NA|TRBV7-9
TGTGCCAGCAGCTTAGTTGAAGACACCATATATTTT
CASSLVEDTIYF
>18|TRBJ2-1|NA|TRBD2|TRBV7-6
TGTGCCAGCAGCTTAGCGCTAGCGGGGGGGGGTTCCTACAATGAGCAGTTCTTC
CASSLALAGGGSYNEQFF
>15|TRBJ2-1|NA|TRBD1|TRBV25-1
TGTGCCAGCAGTGCGGACAGGGCGCTAGGGGGTGAGCAGTTCTTC
CASSADRALGGEQFF
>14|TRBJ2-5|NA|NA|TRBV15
TGTGCCACCAGCAGATTCGGGGGCCAAGAGACCCAGTACTTC
CATSRFGGQETQYF
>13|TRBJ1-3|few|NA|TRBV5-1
TGCGCCAGCAGCGGGGGTTATCCTTACACCATATATTTT
CASSGGYPYTIYF
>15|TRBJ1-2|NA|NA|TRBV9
TGTGCCAGCAGCGTAGGGGCAGGGCGGTCCTATGGCTACACCTTC
CASSVGAGRSYGYTF
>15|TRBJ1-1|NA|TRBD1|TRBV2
TGTGCCAGCAGTGAAGAAAGGGGACAGGGGGCTAGAGCTTTCTTT
CASSEERGQGARAFF
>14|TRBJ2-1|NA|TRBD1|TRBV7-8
TGTGCCAGCAGCTCGGGACAGGGGAATAATGAGCAGTTCTTC
CASSSGQGNNEQFF
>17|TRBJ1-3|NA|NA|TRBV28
TGTGCCAGCAGTCCCTGGGGGGTTATTACCTCTGGAAACACCATATATTTT
CASSPWGVITSGNTIYF
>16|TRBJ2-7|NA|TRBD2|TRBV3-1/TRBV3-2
TGTGCCAGCAGTTCGGAATTAGCGGGGCCATCCTACGAGCAGTACTTC
CASSSELAGPSYEQYF